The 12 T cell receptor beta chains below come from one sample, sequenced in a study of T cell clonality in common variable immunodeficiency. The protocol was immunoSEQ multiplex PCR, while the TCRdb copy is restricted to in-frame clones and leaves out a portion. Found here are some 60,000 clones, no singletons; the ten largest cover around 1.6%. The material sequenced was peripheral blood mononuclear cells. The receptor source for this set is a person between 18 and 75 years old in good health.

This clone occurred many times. CDR3 loop: CASSLWGQGTDTQYF. The CDR3 DNA, read in part, is TGTGCCAGCAGCTTATGGGGCCAGGGCACAGATACG. V is TRBV7-2 and J is TRBJ2-3; perhaps TRBD1 as D (5 bases). From the germline J gene comes the end of the CDR3, since the read stops 3 residues before it. The CDR3 length is 15 residues. Trimming removed 2 bases from V and 1 base from J, with 10 bases in between. From germline, CDR1 is SGHTA and CDR2 FQGNSA.

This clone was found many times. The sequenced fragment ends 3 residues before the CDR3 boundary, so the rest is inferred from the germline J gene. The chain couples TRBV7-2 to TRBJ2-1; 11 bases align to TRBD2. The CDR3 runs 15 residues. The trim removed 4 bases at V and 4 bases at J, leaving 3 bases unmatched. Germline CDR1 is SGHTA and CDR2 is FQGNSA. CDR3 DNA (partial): TGTGCCAGCAGCTCAGGGACTAGCGGTTACAATGAG. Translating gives CASSSGTSGYNE. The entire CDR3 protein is CASSSGTSGYNEQFF.

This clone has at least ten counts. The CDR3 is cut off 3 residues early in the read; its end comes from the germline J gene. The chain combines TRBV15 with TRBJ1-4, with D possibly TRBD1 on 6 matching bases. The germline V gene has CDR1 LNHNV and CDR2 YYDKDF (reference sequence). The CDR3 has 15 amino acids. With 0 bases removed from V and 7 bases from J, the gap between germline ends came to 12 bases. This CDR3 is CATSRDGGAGEKLFF. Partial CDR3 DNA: TGTGCCACCAGCAGAGATGGGGGGGCGGGTGAAAAA.

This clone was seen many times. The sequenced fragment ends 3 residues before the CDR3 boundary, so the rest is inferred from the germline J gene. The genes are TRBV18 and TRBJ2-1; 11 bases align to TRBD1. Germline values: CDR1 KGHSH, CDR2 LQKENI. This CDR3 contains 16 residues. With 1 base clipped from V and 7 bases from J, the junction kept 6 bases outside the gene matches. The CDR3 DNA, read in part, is TGTGCCAGCTCACCACGTGGGACAGGGGGAGGAAATGAG. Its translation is CASSPRGTGGGNE. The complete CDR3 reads CASSPRGTGGGNEQFF.

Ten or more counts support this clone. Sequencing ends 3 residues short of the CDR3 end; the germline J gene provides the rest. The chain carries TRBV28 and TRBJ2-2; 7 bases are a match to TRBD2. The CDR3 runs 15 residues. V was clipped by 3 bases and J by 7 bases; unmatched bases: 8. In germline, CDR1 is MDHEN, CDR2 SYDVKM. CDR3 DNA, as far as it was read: TGTGCCAGCAGTTTTGCGGGAGCTTTGAACGGGGAG. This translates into CASSFAGALNGE. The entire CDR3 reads CASSFAGALNGELFF. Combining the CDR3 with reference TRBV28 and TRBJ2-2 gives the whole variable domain DVKVTQSSRYLVKRTGEKVFLECVQDMDHENMFWYRQDPGLGLRLIYFSYDVKMKEKGDIPEGYSVSREKKERFSLILESASTNQTSMYLCASSFAGALNGELFFGEGSRLTVL.

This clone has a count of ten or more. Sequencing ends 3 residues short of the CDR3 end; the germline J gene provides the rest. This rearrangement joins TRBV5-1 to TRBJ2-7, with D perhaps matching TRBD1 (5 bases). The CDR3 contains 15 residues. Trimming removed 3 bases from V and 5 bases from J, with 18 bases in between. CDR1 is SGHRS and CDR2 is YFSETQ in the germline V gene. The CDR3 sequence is CASSSSAGLMDEQYF. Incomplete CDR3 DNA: TGCGCCAGCAGCTCCTCGGCAGGGCTCATGGACGAG.

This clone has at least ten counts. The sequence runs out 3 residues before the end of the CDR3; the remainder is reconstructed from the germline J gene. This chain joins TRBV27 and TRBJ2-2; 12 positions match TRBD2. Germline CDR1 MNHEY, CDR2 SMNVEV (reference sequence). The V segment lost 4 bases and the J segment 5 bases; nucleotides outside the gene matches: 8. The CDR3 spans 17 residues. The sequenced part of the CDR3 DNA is TGTGCCAGCAGTTCACTACTAGCGGGAGGTGATACCGGGGAG. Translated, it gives CASSSLLAGGDTGE. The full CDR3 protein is CASSSLLAGGDTGELFF.

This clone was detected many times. The DNA read from the CDR3 is TGTGCCAGCAGCTTGGCAGGGTTTGGAGATACG. Its translation: CASSLAGFGDT. The complete CDR3 sequence is CASSLAGFGDTQYF. The J gene is TRBJ2-3, the V gene TRBV5-4, with D possibly TRBD1 on 5 matching bases. The read falls 3 residues short of the CDR3 end, and the missing part is taken from the germline J gene. V gave up 0 bases and J gave up 5 bases, with 10 bases separating them. CDR1 and CDR2 from the germline V gene are SGHNT and YYREEE (reference sequence). This CDR3 is built from 14 residues.

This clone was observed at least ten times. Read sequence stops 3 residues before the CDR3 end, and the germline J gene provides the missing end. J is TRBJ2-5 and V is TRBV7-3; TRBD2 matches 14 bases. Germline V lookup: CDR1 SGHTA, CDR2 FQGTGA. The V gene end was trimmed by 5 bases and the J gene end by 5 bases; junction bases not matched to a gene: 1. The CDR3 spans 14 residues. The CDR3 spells CASSRLAGGETQYF. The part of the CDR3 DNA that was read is TGTGCCAGCAGCCGACTAGCGGGAGGGGAGACC. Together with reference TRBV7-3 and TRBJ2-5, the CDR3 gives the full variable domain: GAGVSQTPSNKVTEKGKYVELRCDPISGHTALYWYRQSLGQGPEFLIYFQGTGAADDSGLPNDRFFAVRPEGSVSTLKIQRTERGDSAVYLCASSRLAGGETQYFGPGTRLLVL.

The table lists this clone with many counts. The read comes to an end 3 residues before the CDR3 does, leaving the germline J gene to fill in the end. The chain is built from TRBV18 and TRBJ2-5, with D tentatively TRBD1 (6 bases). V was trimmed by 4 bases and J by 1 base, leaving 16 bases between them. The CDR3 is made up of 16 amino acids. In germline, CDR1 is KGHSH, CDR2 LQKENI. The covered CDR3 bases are TGTGCCAGCTCACTTACAACCGGGACATCCCAAGAGACC. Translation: CASSLTTGTSQET. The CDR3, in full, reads CASSLTTGTSQETQYF. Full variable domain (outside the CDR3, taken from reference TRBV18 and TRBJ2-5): NAGVMQNPRHLVRRRGQEARLRCSPMKGHSHVYWYRQLPEEGLKFMVYLQKENIIDESGMPKERFSAEFPKEGPSILRIQQVVRGDSAAYFCASSLTTGTSQETQYFGPGTRLLVL.

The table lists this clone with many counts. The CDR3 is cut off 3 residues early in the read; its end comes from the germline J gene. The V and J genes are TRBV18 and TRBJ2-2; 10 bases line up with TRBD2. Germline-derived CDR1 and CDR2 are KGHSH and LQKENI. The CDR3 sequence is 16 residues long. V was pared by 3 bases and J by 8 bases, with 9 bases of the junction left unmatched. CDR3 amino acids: CASSPIEAGGAGELFF. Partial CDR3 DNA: TGTGCCAGCTCACCGATTGAAGCGGGAGGGGCTGGGGAG.

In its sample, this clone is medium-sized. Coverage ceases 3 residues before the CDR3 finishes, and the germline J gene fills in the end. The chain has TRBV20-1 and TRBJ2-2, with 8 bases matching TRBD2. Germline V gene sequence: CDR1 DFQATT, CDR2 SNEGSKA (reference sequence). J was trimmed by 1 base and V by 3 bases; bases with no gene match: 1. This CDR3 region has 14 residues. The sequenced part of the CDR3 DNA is TGCAGTGCTAGGGCGGGAGGGAACACCGGGGAG. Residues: CSARAGGNTGE. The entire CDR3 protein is CSARAGGNTGELFF.